This T cell receptor (beta chain) was obtained from a study of technical replicates of blood from a handful of donors. Produced via immunoSEQ multiplex PCR; TCRdb's table is partial and in-frame only. This table holds about 75,000 clones, about 97% found once. Germline CDR1 LNHDA, CDR2 SQIVND (reference sequence). V was clipped by 4 bases and J by 3 bases; unmatched bases: 2. The CDR3 has 13 amino acids. Remarks on this clone: The identical CDR3 is also encoded by other nucleotide sequences in the sample.

Sequencing used T cells isolated from PBMCs. The receptor was isolated from a human donor in good health. The chain couples TRBV19 to TRBJ2-7; 8 nucleotides line up with TRBD1. Here the CDR3 DNA reads TGTGCCAGTAGTAGGACAGGGAGCTACGAGCAGTACTTC. This translates into CASSRTGSYEQYF. Full variable domain (outside the CDR3, taken from reference TRBV19 and TRBJ2-7): DGGITQSPKYLFRKEGQNVTLSCEQNLNHDAMYWYRQDPGQGLRLIYYSQIVNDFQKGDIAEGYSVSREKKESFPLTVTSAQKNPTAFYLCASSRTGSYEQYFGPGTRLTVT.